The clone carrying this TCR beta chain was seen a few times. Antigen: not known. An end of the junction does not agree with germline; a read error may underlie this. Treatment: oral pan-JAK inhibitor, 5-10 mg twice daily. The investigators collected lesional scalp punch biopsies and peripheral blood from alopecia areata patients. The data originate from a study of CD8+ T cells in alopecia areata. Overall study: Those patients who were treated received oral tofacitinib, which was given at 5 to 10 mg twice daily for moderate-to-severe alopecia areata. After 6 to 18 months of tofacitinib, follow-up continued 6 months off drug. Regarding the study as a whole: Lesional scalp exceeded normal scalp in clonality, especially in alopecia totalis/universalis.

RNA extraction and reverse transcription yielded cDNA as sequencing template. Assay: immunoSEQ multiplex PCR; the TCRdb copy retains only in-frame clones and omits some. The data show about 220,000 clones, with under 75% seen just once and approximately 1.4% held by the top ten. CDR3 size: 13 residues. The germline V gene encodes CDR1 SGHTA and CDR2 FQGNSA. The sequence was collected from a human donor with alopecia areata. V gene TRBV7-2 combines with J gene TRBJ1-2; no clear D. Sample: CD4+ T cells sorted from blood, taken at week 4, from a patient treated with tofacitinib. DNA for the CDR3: TGTGCCAGCAGCCTAGCTCGGGGCTATGGCTACACCTTC. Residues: CASSLARGYGYTF.